This T cell receptor beta chain was recorded in a study of Tregs in tolerant kidney transplant recipients. The germline gives CDR1 SGHTA, CDR2 FQGNSA. The CDR3 has 15 amino acids. Losses at the gene ends were 5 bases for V and 2 bases for J; bases not matched to a gene: 8. The data were produced by immunoSEQ multiplex PCR, yet TCRdb's version contains in-frame clones alone and is incomplete. The table shows over 70,000 clones, with roughly 91% occurring only once. To note about this clone: Antigen: not known.

Study outcomes and limitations: Tolerant patients' donor-specific Tregs expanded beyond overall Tregs, suggesting antigen-driven growth. Tregs expanded with activated donor B cells seemed most donor-specific. The small number of patients limits these findings pending further validation.

Related graft donors supplied nonmyeloablative bone marrow transplants, and mixed chimerism was transient. Unstimulated Tregs (CD4+CD25+CD127-) and CD4+CD25- non-Tregs were sorted from PBMCs. The specimen comprised CD4+ T cells from blood (PBMCs), sampled 24 months after the transplant. The chain couples TRBV7-2 to TRBJ2-7; 8 nucleotides line up with TRBD2. The TCR comes from a human patient who received a combined kidney and bone marrow transplant. Some T cells here may be from the graft donor. DNA of the CDR3: TGTGCCAGCAGCCCCGGACTAGCCCTGACCTACGAGCAGTACTTC. Translation: CASSPGLALTYEQYF.